This T cell receptor (beta chain) appears in the sequencing data of a study of long-term antiretroviral therapy in people with HIV. As for the study in general: The 2015 recommendation for immediate ART came about a decade after the earliest samples.

About this clone itself: Its antigen is as yet unknown.

The germline CDR1 and CDR2 sequences are LNHDA and SQIVND (reference sequence). The CDR3 spans 16 residues. The junction had 9 bases not matched to a gene; V was cut back by 5 bases and J by 4 bases. General study results and limits: There were no data on ART adherence, viral resistance or therapy changes, a gap that limits inferences about post-ART repertoire changes.

Researchers report immunoSEQ v3.0 was run at survey level. Produced via immunoSEQ multiplex PCR; TCRdb's table is partial and in-frame only. This table has about 23,000 clones, over 80% appearing once. This material consisted of unsorted PBMCs, taken 1.6 years after starting antiretroviral therapy. The TCR originated in a man between 40 and 49 years old with HIV. The chain couples TRBV19 to TRBJ2-5, with TRBD1 matching 11 bases. The CDR3 nucleotides are TGTGCCAGTAGTCGGTCCGGGACAGGGGGAGGAGAGACCCAGTACTTC. It yields the protein CASSRSGTGGGETQYF.